These 9 T cell receptor beta chains originate from one sample sequenced in a study of cytomegalovirus exposure and HLA in healthy donors. The data were produced by immunoSEQ multiplex PCR, yet TCRdb's version contains in-frame clones alone and is incomplete. The data show a few hundred thousand clones, with 80% to 90% seen just once and over 0.8% held by the top ten. The specimen was PBMCs. These TCRs come from a woman under 30 in good health and CMV-seronegative.

This clone occurred once. This chain uses TRBV5-1 with TRBJ2-1; D is undetermined. This CDR3 comprises 15 residues. The ends were cut back, 0 bases at V and 1 base at J, with 8 bases in the middle. Germline V CDR1 and CDR2: SGHRS, YFSETQ. The CDR3 is CASSLVGESYNEQFF. CDR3 nucleotide sequence: TGCGCCAGCAGCTTGGTGGGCGAATCCTACAATGAGCAGTTCTTC.

V and J are TRBV10-3 and TRBJ2-1; 9 nucleotides agree with TRBD2. The V gene's germline CDR1 is ENHRY and CDR2 SYGVKD. The CDR3 has 17 amino acids. V was clipped by 2 bases and J by 7 bases; unmatched bases: 12. The CDR3 nucleotides read TGTGCCATCAGTGAGCCGACTAGCGGAGGCTCGGGGAATGAGCAGTTCTTC. Translation: CAISEPTSGGSGNEQFF.

This chain uses TRBV27 with TRBJ1-2; 8 positions match TRBD1. J lost 5 bases, V lost 6 bases, and 11 bases had no gene match. The length of the CDR3 is 15 residues. The germline gives CDR1 MNHEY, CDR2 SMNVEV (reference sequence). The CDR3 DNA reads as TGTGCCAGCAGCCTCCGACAGGGGAGTATTTATGGCTACACCTTC. Amino acids: CASSLRQGSIYGYTF.

The chain is built from TRBV19 and TRBJ2-7, with 9 positions matching TRBD1. V trimming: 6 bases; J trimming: 3 bases; junction bases outside the gene matches: 6. Germline lookup yields CDR1 LNHDA and CDR2 SQIVND (reference sequence). The CDR3 loop spans 14 amino acids. CDR3 residues: CASRLGQGHYEQYF. The DNA for the CDR3 is TGTGCCAGTAGGCTAGGACAGGGGCACTACGAGCAGTACTTC.

The chain has TRBV7-2 and TRBJ1-5, with 7 bases identical to TRBD1. V trimming: 1 base; J trimming: 7 bases; junction bases outside the gene matches: 7. The CDR3 has 15 residues. Germline CDR1 is SGHTA and CDR2 is FQGNSA. For the CDR3, the DNA is TGTGCCAGCAGCTTAGAGACAGGGTCGCGGCAGCCCCAGCATTTT. Its protein product is CASSLETGSRQPQHF.

This chain connects TRBV5-6 to TRBJ2-3, with 7 bases identical to TRBD2. The V segment lost 4 bases and the J segment 2 bases; nucleotides outside the gene matches: 7. The CDR3 is 15 residues long. Germline lookup yields CDR1 SGHDT and CDR2 YYEEEE. The CDR3 loop reads CASSLGAGDTDTQYF. Written as DNA, the CDR3 is TGTGCCAGCAGCCTTGGCGCGGGAGACACAGATACGCAGTATTTT.

The gene calls are TRBV5-1 and TRBJ1-1, with D maybe TRBD1 (5 bases). The germline V gene has CDR1 SGHRS and CDR2 YFSETQ. V was pared by 0 bases and J by 1 base, with 19 bases between. The CDR3 is made up of 18 amino acids. The CDR3 loop is CASSLVLAVRATNTEAFF. Written as DNA, the CDR3 is TGCGCCAGCAGCTTGGTTTTAGCGGTCAGGGCAACGAACACTGAAGCTTTCTTT.

This sequence joins TRBV7-9 and TRBJ2-3, with 10 bases identical to TRBD2. Germline CDR1 reads SEHNR; CDR2 reads FQNEAQ (reference sequence). The trim removed 6 bases at V and 4 bases at J, leaving 4 bases unmatched. There are 14 residues in the CDR3. The CDR3 loop is CASSSSGSADTQYF. CDR3 nucleotides: TGTGCCAGCAGTTCTAGCGGGAGTGCAGATACGCAGTATTTT.

The J gene is TRBJ2-3, the V gene TRBV9, with 8 bases matching TRBD2. The CDR3 has 16 amino acids. V lost 4 bases to trimming and J lost 0 bases; unmatched junction nucleotides: 7. CDR1 is SGDLS and CDR2 is YYNGEE in the germline V gene. The CDR3 DNA sequence: TGTGCCAGCAGCTGGGGGACTAGACCTAGCACAGATACGCAGTATTTT. Translation gives CASSWGTRPSTDTQYF. Combining the CDR3 with reference TRBV9 and TRBJ2-3 gives the whole variable domain DSGVTQTPKHLITATGQRVTLRCSPRSGDLSVYWYQQSLDQGLQFLIQYYNGEERAKGNILERFSAQQFPDLHSELNLSSLELGDSALYFCASSWGTRPSTDTQYFGPGTRLTVL.